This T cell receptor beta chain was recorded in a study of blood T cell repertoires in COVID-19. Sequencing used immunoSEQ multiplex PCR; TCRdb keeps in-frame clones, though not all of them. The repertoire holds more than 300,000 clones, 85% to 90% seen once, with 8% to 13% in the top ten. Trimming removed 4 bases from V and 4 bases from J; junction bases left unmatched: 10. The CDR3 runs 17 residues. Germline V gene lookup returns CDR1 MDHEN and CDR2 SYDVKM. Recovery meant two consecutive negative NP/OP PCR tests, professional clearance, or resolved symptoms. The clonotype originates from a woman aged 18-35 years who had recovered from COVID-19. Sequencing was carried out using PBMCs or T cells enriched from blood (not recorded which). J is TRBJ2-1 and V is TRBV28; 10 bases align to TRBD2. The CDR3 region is CASSSRPAGGHYNEQFF. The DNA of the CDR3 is TGTGCCAGCAGTTCCCGCCCAGCGGGAGGGCATTACAATGAGCAGTTCTTC.